The rows below give T cell receptor beta chains drawn from one sample of a study of STAT3 mutations in large granular lymphocyte leukemia. TCRdb keeps only in-frame clones here, not all; method: immunoSEQ multiplex PCR. The sample has roughly 13,000 clones, 88% seen once. What was sequenced was PBMCs. These receptors were obtained from a human donor with T large granular lymphocyte leukemia. Some clones in this sample may be carry-over from other donors' samples. CDR3s include the opening cysteine and the closing phenylalanine or tryptophan. The D gene is left open where the match is weak. Not all rows give a size; the values are once, few, many and, for expanded clones, a class.

cdr3_aa cdr3_nt j_call d_call v_call clone_size
CASSLEAAVRVEAFF TGCGCCAGCAGCTTGGAGGCAGCGGTGAGGGTAGAAGCTTTCTTT TRBJ1-1 . TRBV5-1 .
CASSVGENPNYGYTF TGTGCCAGCAGTGTGGGAGAGAACCCTAACTATGGCTACACCTTC TRBJ1-2 . TRBV6-1 once
CASSSLGEGEKLFF TGCGCCAGCAGCTCCCTGGGTGAGGGTGAAAAACTGTTTTTT TRBJ1-4 . TRBV5-1 .
CASSFATGTGGTEAFF TGTGCCAGCAGCTTTGCTACCGGGACAGGGGGCACTGAAGCTTTCTTT TRBJ1-1 TRBD1 TRBV7-2 .
CASSGGTLYGYTF TGTGCCAGCAGCGGAGGGACGTTGTATGGCTACACCTTC TRBJ1-2 . TRBV7-9 few
CASSPSGGANTGELFF TGTGCCAGCTCACCATCCGGGGGCGCGAACACCGGGGAGCTGTTTTTT TRBJ2-2 . TRBV18 .
CSVSTTGSGETQYF TGCAGCGTGTCTACGACAGGGTCCGGTGAGACCCAGTACTTC TRBJ2-5 TRBD1 TRBV29-1 .
CASSPAGTEYNEQFF TGTGCCAGCAGCCCCGCCGGGACAGAATACAATGAGCAGTTCTTC TRBJ2-1 TRBD1 TRBV5-4 .
CASSEAPGYYGYTF TGTGCCAGCAGTGAAGCGCCTGGGTACTATGGCTACACCTTC TRBJ1-2 . TRBV6-1 .
CASSLQASGRVLNEQFF TGTGCCAGCAGCCTCCAAGCGAGCGGGAGGGTATTGAATGAGCAGTTCTTC TRBJ2-1 TRBD2 TRBV7-8 .
CASSLGWDQPQHF TGTGCCAGCAGCTTAGGGTGGGACCAGCCCCAGCATTTT TRBJ1-5 . TRBV11-2 .
CASSPNRGGGTEAFF TGTGCCAGTAGTCCAAACAGGGGAGGAGGAACTGAAGCTTTCTTT TRBJ1-1 TRBD1 TRBV19 .
CASSLQSRQQNPYGYTF TGTGCCAGCAGCCTCCAAAGTCGACAGCAGAACCCTTATGGCTACACCTTC TRBJ1-2 . TRBV9 .
CASRPVRGPQHF TGTGCCAGCAGACCAGTCCGGGGGCCCCAGCATTTT TRBJ1-5 . TRBV28 .
CASSRRTGSTDTQYF TGTGCCAGCAGCCGGAGGACAGGGAGCACAGATACGCAGTATTTT TRBJ2-3 TRBD1 TRBV6-5 .
CASSLDGTPADEQFF TGCGCCAGCAGCTTGGATGGGACTCCCGCCGATGAGCAGTTCTTC TRBJ2-1 . TRBV5-1 once
CASSLGTSPAYNEQFF TGTGCCAGCAGTCTAGGGACTAGCCCCGCTTACAATGAGCAGTTCTTC TRBJ2-1 TRBD2 TRBV27 .
CAGTGIVNTGELFF TGTGCCGGAACCGGGATAGTGAACACCGGGGAGCTGTTTTTT TRBJ2-2 . TRBV30 .
CASSLQGSVGTGELFF TGCGCCAGCAGCTTACAGGGGTCTGTAGGCACCGGGGAGCTGTTTTTT TRBJ2-2 TRBD1 TRBV5-1 .
CASSSGTSELSETQYF TGTGCCAGCAGTAGCGGGACTTCGGAGCTCTCAGAGACCCAGTACTTC TRBJ2-5 TRBD2 TRBV28 .
CASSRRGQPQHF TGTGCCAGCAGCCGCAGGGGTCAGCCCCAGCATTTT TRBJ1-5 . TRBV7-6 .
CASSFNYGQGAAGTNEKLFF TGTGCCAGCAGTTTTAATTACGGACAGGGGGCAGCGGGAACTAATGAAAAACTGTTTTTT TRBJ1-4 TRBD1 TRBV28 .
CASSYTGTGAGYTF TGTGCCAGCAGTTACACCGGGACAGGGGCCGGCTACACCTTC TRBJ1-2 TRBD1 TRBV6-5 once
CASSLGGNGGYTF TGTGCCAGCAGCTTAGGAGGGAACGGTGGCTACACCTTC TRBJ1-2 . TRBV7-9 .
CASSLGTRVGEQYF TGTGCCAGCAGCTTGGGTACCAGGGTGGGCGAGCAGTACTTC TRBJ2-7 . TRBV5-8 once
CASSPEDGGYGYTF TGTGCCAGTTCCCCTGAGGACGGCGGCTATGGCTACACCTTC TRBJ1-2 . TRBV6-1 .
CASSLGFSRYEQYF TGCGCCAGCAGCCTGGGTTTCAGCCGCTACGAGCAGTACTTC TRBJ2-7 . TRBV4-1 .
CASSLGTGGRETQYF TGTGCCAGCAGCTTAGGAACGGGGGGTCGGGAGACCCAGTACTTC TRBJ2-5 TRBD2 TRBV7-7 .
CSVGGLAGSYEQYF TGCAGCGTAGGCGGGCTAGCGGGCTCCTACGAGCAGTACTTC TRBJ2-7 TRBD2 TRBV29-1 .
CASSLATGRGYTEAFF TGTGCCAGCAGCTTGGCGACAGGGCGTGGATACACTGAAGCTTTCTTT TRBJ1-1 TRBD1 TRBV5-6 .
CASRAGTSSTDTQYF TGCGCCAGCAGGGCCGGGACATCTAGCACAGATACGCAGTATTTT TRBJ2-3 . TRBV5-1 .
CASSFFGISGNTIYF TGTGCCAGCAGTTTTTTCGGCATCTCTGGAAACACCATATATTTT TRBJ1-3 . TRBV28 .
CASSPLPGTSYNEQFF TGCGCCAGCAGCCCCCTCCCCGGGACCTCCTACAATGAGCAGTTCTTC TRBJ2-1 . TRBV5-1 .
CSVGDRGGGYTF TGCAGCGTGGGGGACAGGGGGGGAGGCTACACCTTC TRBJ1-2 TRBD1 TRBV29-1 .
CASSAGLAGELFF TGTGCCAGCAGCGCGGGACTAGCCGGGGAGCTGTTTTTT TRBJ2-2 TRBD2 TRBV5-4 once
CASSPPGTSAFYEQYF TGTGCCAGCTCACCCCCCGGGACTAGCGCATTCTACGAGCAGTACTTC TRBJ2-7 TRBD2 TRBV18 .
CASSRLPQGTFAGELFF TGCGCCAGCAGCCGACTCCCACAGGGGACTTTTGCCGGGGAGCTGTTTTTT TRBJ2-2 . TRBV4-1 large
CASSQRGSGGYTF TGCGCCAGCAGCCAACGGGGCTCTGGAGGCTACACCTTC TRBJ1-2 . TRBV4-1 once
CASTLAGGTSTDTQYF TGCGCCAGCACCCTAGCGGGGGGGACTAGCACAGATACGCAGTATTTT TRBJ2-3 TRBD2 TRBV5-1 .
CASSLEGGTNQPQHF TGTGCCAGCAGCTTAGAGGGAGGGACTAATCAGCCCCAGCATTTT TRBJ1-5 . TRBV7-2 .
CASSGDSVAKNIQYF TGTGCCAGCAGTGGGGACAGCGTAGCCAAAAACATTCAGTACTTC TRBJ2-4 TRBD1 TRBV28 .
CASSLGGDNQPQHF TGCGCCAGCAGCTTGGGCGGGGACAATCAGCCCCAGCATTTT TRBJ1-5 . TRBV5-1 .
CASSLEGNEKLFF TGTGCCAGCAGTTTAGAGGGTAATGAAAAACTGTTTTTT TRBJ1-4 . TRBV27 .
CASSLTGSNTEAFF TGCGCCAGCAGCTTAACAGGGTCAAACACTGAAGCTTTCTTT TRBJ1-1 . TRBV5-1 .
CASSQGSGRSTDTQYF TGTGCCAGCAGCCAAGGGAGCGGGAGGAGCACAGATACGCAGTATTTT TRBJ2-3 TRBD2 TRBV14 .